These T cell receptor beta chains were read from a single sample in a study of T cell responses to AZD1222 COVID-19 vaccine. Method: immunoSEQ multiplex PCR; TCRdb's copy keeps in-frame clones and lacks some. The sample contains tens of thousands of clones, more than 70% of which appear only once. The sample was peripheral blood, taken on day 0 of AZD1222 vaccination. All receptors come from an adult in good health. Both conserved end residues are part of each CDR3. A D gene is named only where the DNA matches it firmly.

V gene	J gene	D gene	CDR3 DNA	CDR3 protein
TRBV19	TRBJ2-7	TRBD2	TGTGCCAGTAGTATAGGCCTAGCGGGGGCCTACGAGCAGTACTTC	CASSIGLAGAYEQYF
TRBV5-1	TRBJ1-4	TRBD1	TGCGCCAGCAGCTCGGGACAGGGCGATGAAAAACTGTTTTTT	CASSSGQGDEKLFF
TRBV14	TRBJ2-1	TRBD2	TGTGCCAGCAGCCGAGGAGGCGGACTAGCATATGAGCAGTTCTTC	CASSRGGGLAYEQFF
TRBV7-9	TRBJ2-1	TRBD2	TGTGCCAGCAGCTTAGATCGACTAGCATCCAATGAGCAGTTCTTC	CASSLDRLASNEQFF
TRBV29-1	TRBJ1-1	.	TGCAGCGCTCTTTTGGTGTCAAACACTGAAGCTTTCTTT	CSALLVSNTEAFF
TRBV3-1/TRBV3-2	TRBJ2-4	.	TGTGCCAGCAGCCCCCCAGCCGGGAATAAAAACATTCAGTACTTC	CASSPPAGNKNIQYF
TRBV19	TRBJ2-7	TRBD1	TGTGCCAGTAGTATCGGGCAGGGGGCTCACGAGCAGTACTTC	CASSIGQGAHEQYF
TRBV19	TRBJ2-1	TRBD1	TGTGCCAGTAGTATAGACGACAGGGGAATAAGCTCCTACAATGAGCAGTTCTTC	CASSIDDRGISSYNEQFF
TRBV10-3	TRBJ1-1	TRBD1	TGTGCCATCAGTGAGGGGGGCACAGGGGGCACTGAAGCTTTCTTT	CAISEGGTGGTEAFF
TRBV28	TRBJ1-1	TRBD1	TGTGCCAGCTGGGGACAGACGTACACTGAAGCTTTCTTT	CASWGQTYTEAFF
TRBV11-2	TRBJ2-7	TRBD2	TGTGCCAGCAGCCCAATTAGCGGGAACCACGAGCAGTACTTC	CASSPISGNHEQYF
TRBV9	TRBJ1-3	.	TGTGCCAGCAGCCGTAGGGACGGCCAATCTGGAAACACCATATATTTT	CASSRRDGQSGNTIYF
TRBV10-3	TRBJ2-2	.	TGTGCCATCAGTGAGTCCGACGACAACACCGGGGAGCTGTTTTTT	CAISESDDNTGELFF
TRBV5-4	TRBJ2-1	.	TGTGCCAGCAGCTTACACTTAACTAATTACAATGAGCAGTTCTTC	CASSLHLTNYNEQFF